This T cell receptor beta chain originates from a study of T-cell memory formation after mild COVID-19. Looking at the study overall: Each donor largely had its own TCR clusters. General observations from the study: In pre-infection memory, a portion of responding clones appeared, which suggested that cross-reactive memory joined. Contracting CD8+ clones were enriched in EMRA, CD4+ mainly in CM and EM.

In regard to this clonotype: Antigen unknown.

The CDR3 is 14 residues long. Trimming removed 0 bases at V and 4 bases at J, with 9 bases between. Germline lookup yields CDR1 LNHNV and CDR2 YYDKDF (reference sequence). Via MiXCR, TCRdb re-called the 5' RACE reads, giving one row per CDR3 protein. The sample has fewer than 650,000 distinct CDR3 sequences; around 15% are singletons. J is TRBJ1-1 and V is TRBV15; D is unresolved. The origin of this receptor is an adult woman who had mild COVID-19 (a few samples of this study predate the infection). Cell type and time point are not known. What was sequenced was PBMCs or a T cell subset sorted from them (not recorded which). For the CDR3, the DNA is TGTGCCACCAGCAGAGATCGCGGGCCCACTGAAGCTTTCTTT. It translates to CATSRDRGPTEAFF.